The following is a T cell receptor (beta chain) sequence with its context. Its antigen is currently unknown. This sample's time point: after dendritic cell vaccination, including at tumor progression/relapse. Autologous tumor lysate was loaded overnight onto monocyte-derived dendritic cells grown about 7 days with IL-4 and GM-CSF. Patients had residual fresh-frozen tumor tissue and more than two years of survival data. These data come from a study of glioma-infiltrating T cells after dendritic cell vaccination. Study-wide context: Post-vaccination tumor came from repeat resection after recurrence; four to six pre/post pairs existed. Study outcomes and limitations: Higher TCR clonality did not directly relate to longer survival. Only a small number of patients had complete blood and tumor samples.

The data were produced by immunoSEQ multiplex PCR, yet TCRdb's version contains in-frame clones alone and is incomplete. Of 2,400 or so clones in the sample, roughly 85% were seen once. The origin of this receptor is a human donor with glioblastoma. The material was tumor tissue, obtained after dendritic cell vaccination.

CDR3 in amino acids: CASSSTGGPIDGYTF. For the CDR3, the DNA is TGTGCCAGCAGCTCGACAGGGGGCCCTATAGATGGCTACACCTTC. V and J are TRBV5-4 and TRBJ1-2, with TRBD1 matching 10 bases. Germline V gene data show CDR1 as SGHNT and CDR2 as YYREEE (reference sequence). The CDR3 has 15 amino acids. V gave up 3 bases and J gave up 6 bases; unmatched junction bases: 8.